A single sample gave rise to the 5 T cell receptor beta chains below, sequenced in a study of blood T cell repertoires in COVID-19 (dated by TCRdb to about 2020). The library was generated by the immunoSEQ multiplex PCR assay. TCRdb took this table from immuneACCESS and kept in-frame rearrangements with V and J called. Such tables lack part of the clones; where checked against another copy, unresolved V genes explain under half of the gap, and the rest is unexplained. Within this sample are 100,000 to 110,000 clones, with about 85% of them counted one time only. Roughly 13% of the sample is held by the ten biggest clonotypes. The specimen was peripheral blood. Every receptor here comes from a human donor in a cohort sampled during active COVID-19.

The genes are TRBV2 and TRBJ1-1; perhaps TRBD1 as D (5 bases). The CDR3 is 14 residues long. Germline CDR1 is SNHLY and CDR2 is FYNNEI. The V and J ends lost 6 bases and 3 bases respectively, with 14 bases between them. The CDR3 nucleotides are TGTGCCAGCAGCGCCTGGGGGGGTGACACTGAAGCTTTCTTT. Its translation: CASSAWGGDTEAFF.

V usage is TRBV6-5 and J usage is TRBJ2-3; 12 bases fit TRBD2. The CDR3 runs 15 residues. CDR1 is MNHEY, CDR2 SVGAGI, per germline. Unmatched junction bases numbered 3, after V lost 7 bases and J lost 1 base. The CDR3 region has the DNA TGTGCCAGCAAGAGGACTAGCGGGGGCACAGATACGCAGTATTTT. It encodes CASKRTSGGTDTQYF.

The chain is built from TRBV10-3 and TRBJ2-1; 7 bases align to TRBD1. The J segment lost 3 bases and the V segment lost 2 bases, leaving 1 base of the junction unmatched. The CDR3 sequence is 14 residues long. The germline CDR1 and CDR2 sequences are ENHRY and SYGVKD. Written as DNA, the CDR3 is TGTGCCATCAGTGAGGGGGACAGCTACAATGAGCAGTTCTTC. This gives the protein CAISEGDSYNEQFF.

V usage is TRBV30 and J usage is TRBJ2-7; 8 nucleotides match TRBD2. Germline CDR1 is GTSNPN and CDR2 is SVGIG (reference sequence). This CDR3 has 15 amino acids. Trimming took 4 bases from V and 1 from J; bases not matched to a gene: 9. The CDR3 DNA reads as TGTGCCTGGAAACAACCGGGACTAGGGTCCTACGAGCAGTACTTC. Residues: CAWKQPGLGSYEQYF. Supplemented by reference TRBV30 and TRBJ2-7, the full variable domain reads SQTIHQWPATLVQPVGSPLSLECTVEGTSNPNLYWYRQAAGRGLQLLFYSVGIGQISSEVPQNLSASRPQDRQFILSSKKLLLSDSGFYLCAWKQPGLGSYEQYFGPGTRLTVT.

This chain connects TRBV7-2 to TRBJ2-1; 8 bases line up with TRBD2. Trimming cost V 3 bases and J 2 bases; bases outside gene matches: 6. This CDR3 has 16 amino acids. CDR1 is SGHTA, CDR2 FQGNSA, per germline. In DNA, the CDR3 is TGTGCCAGCAGCTTCACAGCGGGGGTGCCCTACAATGAGCAGTTCTTC. Residues: CASSFTAGVPYNEQFF.